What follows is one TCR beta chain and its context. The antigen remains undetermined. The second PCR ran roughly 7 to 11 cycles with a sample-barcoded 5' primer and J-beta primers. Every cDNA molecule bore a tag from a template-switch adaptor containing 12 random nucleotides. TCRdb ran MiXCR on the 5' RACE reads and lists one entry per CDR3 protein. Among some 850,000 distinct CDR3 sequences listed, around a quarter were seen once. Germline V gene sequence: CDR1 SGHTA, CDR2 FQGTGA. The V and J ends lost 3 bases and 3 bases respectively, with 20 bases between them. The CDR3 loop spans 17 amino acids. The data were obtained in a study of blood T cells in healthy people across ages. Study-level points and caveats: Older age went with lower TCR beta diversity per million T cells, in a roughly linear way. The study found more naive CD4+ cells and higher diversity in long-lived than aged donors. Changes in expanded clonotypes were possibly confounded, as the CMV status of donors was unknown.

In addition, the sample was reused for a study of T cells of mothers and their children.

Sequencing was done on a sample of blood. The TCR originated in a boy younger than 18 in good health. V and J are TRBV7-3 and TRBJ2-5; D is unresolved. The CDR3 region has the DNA TGTGCCAGCAGCTTGAATCCCCTTGGAGCTGCCGAAGAGACCCAGTACTTC. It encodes CASSLNPLGAAEETQYF.